The 10 T cell receptor beta chains reported below all come from one sample, sequenced in a study of T cell changes during pregnancy in multiple sclerosis. Libraries were prepared by immunoSEQ multiplex PCR; TCRdb keeps only in-frame clonotypes and omits some of them. Among around 100,000 clones listed, about 90% were seen once. The sample in question was peripheral blood, obtained after pregnancy. All receptors come from a female donor with multiple sclerosis, enrolled in a pregnancy study.

This clone was seen only a few times. V is TRBV7-8 and J is TRBJ1-5; no reliable D call. Germline V lookup: CDR1 SGHVS, CDR2 FQNEAQ. The V end lost 3 bases, the J end lost 1 base, and 10 bases lay between the germline ends. The CDR3 sequence is 15 residues long. The chain's CDR3 is CASSFGRLSNQPQHF. CDR3 bases: TGTGCCAGCAGCTTTGGTCGACTCAGCAATCAGCCCCAGCATTTT. The full variable domain, its missing parts supplied by reference TRBV7-8 and TRBJ1-5, is GAGVSQSPRYKVAKRGQDVALRCDPISGHVSLFWYQQALGQGPEFLTYFQNEAQLDKSGLPSDRFFAERPEGSVSTLKIQRTQQEDSAVYLCASSFGRLSNQPQHFGDGTRLSIL.

The CDR3 spells CASSFMMGGNYGYTF. In DNA, the CDR3 is TGTGCCAGCAGTTTTATGATGGGAGGTAACTATGGCTACACCTTC. This chain connects TRBV7-9 to TRBJ1-2; D is unresolved. Germline values: CDR1 SEHNR, CDR2 FQNEAQ (reference sequence). The CDR3 loop spans 15 amino acids. Trimming cost V 6 bases and J 1 base, with 15 bases left between them.

The chain uses TRBV10-1 and TRBJ2-1, with D possibly being TRBD2 (5 bases). The CDR3 consists of 13 residues. Germline lookup yields CDR1 WNHNN and CDR2 SYGVQD (reference sequence). V lost 0 bases and J lost 8, with 8 bases in between. The CDR3, as DNA: TGCGCCAGCAGTGAGTCGAGCGGCTATGAGCAGTTCTTC. It codes for CASSESSGYEQFF.

The rearrangement links TRBV10-3 to TRBJ1-1; tentatively, D is TRBD1 (6 bases). V dropped 0 bases and J dropped 11 bases, with 16 bases sitting between them. Germline CDR1 is ENHRY and CDR2 is SYGVKD. This CDR3 is built from 14 residues. CDR3 residues: CAISESKGVSEAFF. The CDR3 DNA follows: TGTGCCATCAGTGAGTCGAAGGGGGTCTCCGAGGCTTTCTTT.

The rearrangement links TRBV9 to TRBJ1-1; no reliable D call. The V and J ends lost 0 bases and 7 bases respectively, with 10 bases between them. The germline gives CDR1 SGDLS, CDR2 YYNGEE. This CDR3 contains 13 residues. The CDR3 DNA is TGTGCCAGCAGCGTAGTCGCGGGAGGTGAAGCTTTCTTT. Its protein is CASSVVAGGEAFF.

The V and J genes are TRBV5-5 and TRBJ1-4; 7 nucleotides align to TRBD1. J lost 4 bases, V lost 2 bases, and 2 bases had no gene match. This CDR3 spans 14 amino acids. Germline lookup yields CDR1 SGHKS and CDR2 YYEKEE (reference sequence). As DNA, the CDR3 is TGTGCCAGCAGCTTCTGGGACAGTAATGAAAAACTGTTTTTT. Translation gives CASSFWDSNEKLFF.

The chain recombines TRBV5-1 with TRBJ1-2; tentative D call: TRBD1 (6 bases). The CDR3 is 15 amino acids. Deletions cut 7 bases from V and 8 bases from J, with 24 bases between. CDR1 and CDR2 (germline): SGHRS, YFSETQ. CDR3 loop: CASRSTGQQRGGYTF. The CDR3 bases are TGCGCCAGCCGCTCGACCGGACAGCAACGGGGCGGCTACACCTTC.

The rearrangement links TRBV16 to TRBJ1-1, with D hard to call. The CDR3 covers 13 residues. Trimming stripped 4 bases from V and 5 bases from J, with 11 bases between. Germline values: CDR1 KGHSY, CDR2 FQNENV. CDR3 sequence (DNA): TGTGCCAGCAGCCCGACCGAGGGAACTGAAGCTTTCTTT. Encoded protein: CASSPTEGTEAFF.

The CDR3 sequence: CASSVGPRTGIAETEAFF. The CDR3 nucleotides are TGTGCCAGCAGCGTAGGTCCCCGGACAGGGATCGCGGAGACTGAAGCTTTCTTT. The rearrangement uses TRBV9 and TRBJ1-1; TRBD1 matches at 8 bases. V lost 0 bases, J lost 5 bases, and 15 bases stayed unmatched. Germline values: CDR1 SGDLS, CDR2 YYNGEE. The length of the CDR3 is 18 residues.

The rearrangement uses TRBV27 and TRBJ1-1, with TRBD1 as a possible D gene (6 bases). V was pared by 5 bases and J by 0 bases, with 10 bases between. CDR1 is MNHEY and CDR2 is SMNVEV in the germline V gene (reference sequence). This CDR3 comprises 14 residues. CDR3 sequence: CASSEQGLNTEAFF. CDR3 DNA sequence: TGTGCCAGCAGTGAACAGGGTTTGAACACTGAAGCTTTCTTT.